This T cell receptor beta chain was documented in a study of T cell repertoires in cytomegalovirus infection. About this clonotype: The antigen remains unidentified.

A single record per CDR3 protein comes from TCRdb applying MiXCR to the reads. Of some 900,000 distinct CDR3 sequences listed, approximately 32% are singletons. This clonotype was obtained from a human donor in good health (CMV status not recorded). Some clones in this sample may be carry-over from other donors' samples. The sequenced sample was cultured CD8+ T cells from PBMCs, obtained from culture after CMV antigen stimulation.

The CDR3 sequence is CASSRRRAGALQDTQYF. CDR3 coding DNA: TGTGCCAGCAGCCGCCGGCGGGCGGGGGCTCTACAAGATACGCAGTATTTT. The rearrangement links TRBV2 to TRBJ2-3; TRBD2 is a possible D gene (7 bases). The length of the CDR3 is 17 residues. Germline V lookup: CDR1 SNHLY, CDR2 FYNNEI. The germline V and J ends were trimmed by 6 bases and 5 bases, with 24 bases remaining between them.